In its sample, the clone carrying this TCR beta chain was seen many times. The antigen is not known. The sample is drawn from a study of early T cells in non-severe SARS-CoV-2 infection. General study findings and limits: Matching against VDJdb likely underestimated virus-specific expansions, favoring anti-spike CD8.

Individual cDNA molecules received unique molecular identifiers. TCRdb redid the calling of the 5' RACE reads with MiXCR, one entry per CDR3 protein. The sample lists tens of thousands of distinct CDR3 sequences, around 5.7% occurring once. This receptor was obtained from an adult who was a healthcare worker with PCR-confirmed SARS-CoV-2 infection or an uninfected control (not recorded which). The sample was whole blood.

The CDR3 DNA follows: TGTGCCAGCAGTTACCAAGGACGGACTGGGAACTCTGGGGCCAACGTCCTGACTTTC. Its translation is CASSYQGRTGNSGANVLTF. The rearrangement uses TRBV6-6 and TRBJ2-6, with a weak D call TRBD2 (5 bases). Germline V gene sequence: CDR1 MNHNY, CDR2 SVGAGI (reference sequence). The CDR3 spans 19 residues. Deletions cut 2 bases from V and 0 bases from J, with 17 bases between.